The table lists the clone carrying this T cell receptor (beta chain) with a few counts. The sample belongs to a study of blood T cells in healthy people across ages. V lost 7 bases and J 4 bases, leaving 10 bases between the germline ends. The CDR3 runs 12 residues. The germline CDR1 and CDR2 sequences are MDHEN and SYDVKM. The use of a sample-barcoded 5' primer and a J-beta primer mix characterized a second PCR of roughly 6 to 11 cycles. One entry per CDR3 protein results from TCRdb running MiXCR on the 5' RACE reads. Of 600,000 to 1,000,000 distinct CDR3 sequences listed, 58% are singletons. The sequence derives from a man younger than 45 in good health. The V gene is TRBV28, the J gene TRBJ1-2; tentative D call: TRBD1 (5 bases). Sequenced sample: blood. CDR3 nucleotide sequence: TGTGCCAGCACCCCGAGGGGCTATGGCTACACCTTC. Translated: CASTPRGYGYTF.